The 19 T cell receptor beta chains below all came from one sample that was sequenced in a study of spatial heterogeneity in lung cancer. TCRdb independently ran MiXCR on the 5' RACE reads; one entry per CDR3 protein. Of more than 25,000 distinct CDR3 sequences in the sample, around 6% were seen once. Time point specified: blood at routine non-recurrence follow-up after resection. No cell sorting; template was whole RNA from tumor, lung tissue or PBMC. The specimen was PBMCs, collected at follow-up. These receptors were obtained from a male donor with early-stage non-small cell lung cancer.

This clonotype was seen many times. V and J are TRBV16 and TRBJ2-4, with TRBD1 identical over 10 bases. CDR1 is KGHSY and CDR2 is FQNENV in the germline V gene. This CDR3 is built from 15 residues. After removal of 5 bases from V and 10 bases from J, the junction contained 11 bases not matched to a gene. The CDR3 region is CASSVGTGETSIQYF. Here the CDR3 DNA reads TGTGCCAGCAGCGTTGGGACAGGGGAGACTTCTATTCAGTACTTC.

This clonotype was counted many times. The chain employs TRBV4-3 and TRBJ1-1; D is uncertain. The CDR3 is 15 residues long. The V gene's germline CDR1 is LGHNA and CDR2 YSLEER. Deletions cut 0 bases from V and 2 bases from J, with 10 bases between. CDR3 sequence: CASSQDRVSNTEAFF. CDR3 DNA sequence: TGCGCCAGCAGCCAAGATCGAGTCAGCAACACTGAAGCTTTCTTT.

In its sample, this clonotype was seen many times. J is TRBJ1-5 and V is TRBV5-6; D is perhaps TRBD1 (6 bases). From germline, CDR1 is SGHDT and CDR2 YYEEEE. Trimming shortened V by 1 base and J by 6 bases, and 14 bases separated the two germline ends. CDR3 size: 15 residues. CDR3 protein: CASSLHIEGVQPQHF. The CDR3 DNA sequence: TGTGCCAGCAGCTTGCACATCGAGGGGGTTCAGCCCCAGCATTTT.

This clonotype occurred many times. The chain employs TRBV7-9 and TRBJ2-2; D gene uncertain. Between the trimmed V and J ends, which lost 4 bases and 1 base, there was a span of 10 bases. CDR1 is SEHNR and CDR2 is FQNEAQ in the germline V gene (reference sequence). CDR3 length: 15 residues. DNA for the CDR3: TGTGCCAGCAGCTCCCCTTTCGGGAACACCGGGGAGCTGTTTTTT. Amino acids: CASSSPFGNTGELFF.

This sequence joins TRBV7-9 and TRBJ1-1; a weak D match, TRBD1 (6 bases). The germline CDR1 and CDR2 sequences are SEHNR and FQNEAQ (reference sequence). The CDR3 is made up of 14 amino acids. Between the trimmed V and J ends, which lost 4 bases and 6 bases, there was a span of 15 bases. CDR3 region: CASSYWTEQSEAFF. For the CDR3, the DNA is TGTGCCAGCAGCTACTGGACAGAGCAATCTGAAGCTTTCTTT. The full variable domain, rest sourced from reference TRBV7-9 and TRBJ1-1, is DTGVSQNPRHKITKRGQNVTFRCDPISEHNRLYWYRQTLGQGPEFLTYFQNEAQLEKSRLLSDRFSAERPKGSFSTLEIQRTEQGDSAMYLCASSYWTEQSEAFFGQGTRLTVV.

This clonotype counts as medium-sized. The V call is TRBV5-1, the J call TRBJ2-7; D unresolved. V shed 3 bases and J shed 6 bases, with 10 bases lying between them. The CDR3 loop spans 12 amino acids. Germline loops: CDR1 SGHRS, CDR2 YFSETQ. CDR3 amino acids: CASSSGLVEQYV. As DNA, the CDR3 is TGCGCCAGCAGCTCGGGCTTAGTCGAGCAGTACGTC.

This clonotype is termed medium-sized. V is TRBV28 and J is TRBJ1-5; no firm D call. Trimming removed 3 bases from V and 1 base from J, with 10 bases in between. This CDR3 comprises 15 residues. Germline V CDR1 and CDR2: MDHEN, SYDVKM. Here the CDR3 reads CASSFFYASNQPQHF. The DNA of the CDR3 is TGTGCCAGCAGTTTTTTTTACGCGAGCAATCAGCCCCAGCATTTT.

The table lists this clonotype with many counts. The J gene is TRBJ1-3, the V gene TRBV2, with no clear D. The CDR3 contains 14 residues. Germline CDR1 is SNHLY and CDR2 is FYNNEI. The germline V and J ends were trimmed by 6 bases and 2 bases, with 11 bases remaining between them. In nucleotides, the CDR3 is TGTGCCAGCAGGGTGAACCACGCTGGAAACACCATATATTTT. Encoded protein: CASRVNHAGNTIYF.

The sample holds many counts of this clonotype. V usage is TRBV7-3 and J usage is TRBJ1-2; 10 nucleotides match TRBD1. The junction had 7 bases not matched to a gene; V was cut back by 1 base and J by 8 bases. This CDR3 spans 15 amino acids. Germline V lookup: CDR1 SGHTA, CDR2 FQGTGA. This CDR3 reads CASSLSPGQGFGYTF. The CDR3 DNA reads as TGTGCCAGCAGCTTAAGTCCGGGACAGGGGTTCGGCTACACCTTC.

This clonotype was detected only a few times. The chain has TRBV14 and TRBJ2-3; D is perhaps TRBD2 (6 bases). The CDR3 is 17 residues long. V dropped 1 base and J dropped 0 bases, with 14 bases sitting between them. Per germline, CDR1 SGHDN and CDR2 FVKESK. DNA of the CDR3: TGTGCCAGCAGCCAAGTGGGAGGCGTATCTAGCACAGATACGCAGTATTTT. As protein: CASSQVGGVSSTDTQYF.

The sample holds many counts of this clonotype. The V gene is TRBV6-6, the J gene TRBJ1-5; TRBD1 agrees at 7 bases. CDR1 and CDR2 from the germline V gene are MNHNY and SVGAGI (reference sequence). The trim removed 7 bases at V and 1 base at J, leaving 16 bases unmatched. The CDR3 sequence is 18 residues long. CDR3 amino acids: CASTLNLRQGPSNQPQHF. The CDR3 nucleotides are TGTGCCAGCACCCTAAACCTTAGACAGGGCCCGAGCAATCAGCCCCAGCATTTT.

This clonotype was counted a few times. The CDR3 is CSANTGGGGSPLHF. The CDR3 DNA is TGCAGTGCTAACACAGGGGGCGGAGGTTCACCCCTCCACTTT. The chain employs TRBV20-1 and TRBJ1-6, with 9 nucleotides matching TRBD1. This CDR3 has 14 residues. CDR1 is DFQATT, CDR2 SNEGSKA, per germline (reference sequence). The V and J ends lost 4 bases and 9 bases, in that order; junction bases with no gene match: 7.

There are many counts of this clonotype. One junction end disagrees with the germline gene, perhaps due to a read error. This chain uses TRBV7-9 with TRBJ1-1; unclear D gene. The CDR3 is 11 amino acids. Looked up from germline, CDR1 is SEHNR and CDR2 is FQNEAQ (reference sequence). The CDR3 loop is CVSNMNTEAFF. The CDR3 DNA reads TGTGTCAGCAATATGAACACTGAAGCTTTCTTT. Drawing the rest from reference TRBV7-9 and TRBJ1-1, the complete variable domain is DTGVSQNPRHKITKRGQNVTFRCDPISEHNRLYWYRQTLGQGPEFLTYFQNEAQLEKSRLLSDRFSAERPKGSFSTLEIQRTEQGDSAMYLCVSNMNTEAFFGQGTRLTVV.

This clonotype was observed at least ten times. For the CDR3, the DNA is TGTGCCAGCAGTCAGGCAAGAACGGGTGAAGCTTTCTTT. Amino acid sequence: CASSQARTGEAFF. This chain uses TRBV6-5 with TRBJ1-1; D uncertain. The CDR3 has 13 amino acids. The V end lost 5 bases, the J end lost 7 bases, and 14 bases lay between the germline ends. CDR1 is MNHEY, CDR2 SVGAGI, per germline.

This clonotype appeared many times. The J gene is TRBJ1-5, the V gene TRBV4-2; D gene uncertain. The CDR3 is 14 amino acids. The V end was cut by 0 bases, the J end by 2 bases, with 5 bases between. Per the germline V gene, CDR1 is LGHNA and CDR2 is YNFKEQ. Here the CDR3 DNA reads TGTGCCAGCAGCCAAGATTTTGGCAATCAGCCCCAGCATTTT. This gives the protein CASSQDFGNQPQHF.

This clonotype has a count of ten or more. The chain employs TRBV20-1 and TRBJ2-5, with D possibly matching TRBD1 (5 bases). Trimming left V 2 bases short and J 1 base short, with 14 bases between. CDR1 and CDR2 (germline): DFQATT, SNEGSKA (reference sequence). This CDR3 is built from 15 residues. CDR3: CSARSGRQSQETQYF. DNA of the CDR3: TGCAGTGCTAGATCCGGCCGACAGAGCCAAGAGACCCAGTACTTC.

This clonotype was seen a handful of times. V gene TRBV7-8 combines with J gene TRBJ2-1; D is undetermined. The V and J ends lost 1 base and 8 bases respectively, with 12 bases between them. The CDR3 length is 14 residues. Germline values: CDR1 SGHVS, CDR2 FQNEAQ. The CDR3 is CASSLDGPLDEQFF. The CDR3 DNA is TGTGCCAGCAGCTTAGATGGCCCCTTGGATGAGCAGTTCTTC. The complete variable domain, with remaining parts taken from reference TRBV7-8 and TRBJ2-1, reads GAGVSQSPRYKVAKRGQDVALRCDPISGHVSLFWYQQALGQGPEFLTYFQNEAQLDKSGLPSDRFFAERPEGSVSTLKIQRTQQEDSAVYLCASSLDGPLDEQFFGPGTRLTVL.

The sample holds many counts of this clonotype. The rearrangement links TRBV20-1 to TRBJ2-5; 11 positions agree with TRBD2. The germline CDR1 and CDR2 sequences are DFQATT and SNEGSKA (reference sequence). This CDR3 has 15 amino acids. The ends lost 2 bases at V and 4 bases at J; junction bases unmatched: 6. CDR3 sequence (DNA): TGCAGTGCTAGACCTAGCGGGGGGCCTATAGAGACCCAGTACTTC. Protein: CSARPSGGPIETQYF.

At least ten counts were recorded for this clonotype. The V and J genes are TRBV7-2 and TRBJ2-5; D is uncertain. Trimming removed 2 bases from V and 5 bases from J, with 15 bases in between. The CDR3 totals 15 residues. Germline CDR1 is SGHTA and CDR2 is FQGNSA. CDR3: CASSLLGFEKETQYF. The CDR3 DNA is TGTGCCAGCAGCTTATTAGGGTTCGAAAAGGAGACCCAGTACTTC. The variable domain in full, completed from reference TRBV7-2 and TRBJ2-5, reads GAGVSQSPSNKVTEKGKDVELRCDPISGHTALYWYRQSLGQGLEFLIYFQGNSAPDKSGLPSDRFSAERTGGSVSTLTIQRTQQEDSAVYLCASSLLGFEKETQYFGPGTRLLVL.